This TCR beta chain derives from a study of Ad26.COV2.S vaccination and SARS-CoV-2 variants. Looking at the study overall: Ad26.COV2.S was injected intramuscularly once or twice, 56 days apart. Study conclusions and caveats: Vaccinees reportedly had broad spike-specific CD8+ and CD4+ T cell responses.

In regard to this clone: Its target is unknown.

The sample's treatment: approximately 18 received Ad26.COV2.S at low or high dose, single or two shots; about 5 received placebo; per-sample allocation not given. At day 63 after the first vaccine or placebo injection, samples were drawn. From germline, CDR1 is SNHLY and CDR2 FYNNEI. Trimming took off 6 bases at V and 9 bases at J, with 18 bases between the two ends. The CDR3 spans 13 residues. TCRdb keeps only in-frame clones here, not all; method: immunoSEQ multiplex PCR. The profile covers more than 300,000 clones, with approximately 90% appearing a single time and just under 5% taken by the ten largest.

This receptor was obtained from a person between 18 and 65 years old who received the Ad26.COV2.S COVID-19 vaccine or a placebo. Source: peripheral blood, taken in a trial of Ad26.COV2.S vaccine versus placebo. The J gene is TRBJ2-7, the V gene TRBV2, with TRBD2 as a possible D gene (6 bases). CDR3: CASRAGLTVAQYF. The DNA of the CDR3 is TGTGCCAGCAGGGCGGGACTTACAGTGGCGCAGTACTTC.